One T cell receptor (beta chain) is described in this entry. This clonotype came up a few times. It has no known antigen specificity. No much larger clone exists at a distance of one base, and base qualities are not known. The roughly 42 donors, aged roughly 6 to 100 years, were systemically healthy Caucasian individuals from Russia. Each donor gave 8 to 10 milliliters of peripheral blood, collected into EDTA-treated Vacutainer tubes. Ficoll-Paque density-gradient centrifugation was used to isolate PBMCs, with at least 6.5 million per sample. Total RNA, at least 5 micrograms per sample, was extracted from PBMCs with Trizol reagent. For every donor, an aliquot of PBMCs went through flow cytometry to measure the percentages of naive CD45RAhigh/CD27high T cells. These data are taken from a study of blood T cells in healthy people across ages (dated by TCRdb to the mid-2010s). In the study overall: In model experiments, template switching captured roughly one uniquely barcoded TCR beta cDNA molecule for every two T cells. The study measured age-related changes in TCR beta repertoire diversity using deep sequencing normalized with unique cDNA molecular identifiers. Donors were grouped into four age groups: young (average 16 years), middle-aged (roughly 40), aged (approximately 67) and long-lived (approximately 75). For two donors (one aged 18 to 30 and one aged 80 or older), the study analyzed two additional independent replicas of 1 million unique cDNA reads from the same blood draw. Results the study describes overall, beyond this receptor: Compared with the aged group, the long-lived group had more naive CD4+ T cells, fewer expanded clones and increased TCR diversity, suggesting age selection. Because the CMV infection status of the donors was unknown, age-related changes in expanded clonotypes may potentially have been confounded. Because profiling used bulk unsorted PBMCs, naive and antigen-experienced compartments could not be compared conclusively. Observed TCR beta diversity correlated strongly with the percentage of naive T cells measured by flow cytometry. Estimates of total diversity from one million sequenced T cells were regarded as lower bounds and underestimates. As age increased, observed TCR beta diversity per million T cells dropped in a roughly linear way, and a significant reduction was already evident by age 40.

The library relied on 5' RACE. Sequencing took place on an Illumina HiSeq 2500. A second PCR of roughly 6 to 12 cycles was run with a J-beta primer mix and a sample-barcoded 5' primer. A template-switch 5' adaptor carrying 12 random nucleotides introduced a unique molecular identifier onto each TCR beta cDNA molecule. Each sample yielded at least 2.5 million CDR3-containing paired-end reads. First-strand cDNA synthesis was performed from all RNA using the Mint cDNA synthesis kit, with priming by a TRBC-specific oligonucleotide. Following uracil-DNA glycosylase treatment, all cDNA underwent a first 18-cycle PCR with the universal primers M1SS and BC2_uni_R. In the source study's methods: Normalization of each sample was performed by random selection of 1 million high-quality reads, each carrying a distinct molecular identifier. Reads with shared molecular identifiers were discarded instead of being binned into consensus sequences. MiTCR, with a Q25 quality threshold and the strictest error-elimination algorithm, was used for CDR3 identification, clonotype clustering and error correction. A nonparametric unseen species model with Euler transformation was used to estimate lower-bound total TCR beta diversity. The public reads were reanalyzed by TCRdb: fastp trimming at Q25, MiXCR alignment, in-frame beta chains only. Each CDR3 protein gets just one entry, which takes the most common genes and DNA from the rows behind it. The V and J calls here are based on TCRdb, not the publication. This sample holds roughly 800,000 distinct CDR3 sequences; around 25% were observed only once. The ten largest clones represent 9.4% of the sample.

These same data were also listed under a study on T cells of mothers and their children. As that second paper reports: The donors were nine systemically healthy Caucasian individuals, made up of three mothers and their six children. cDNA synthesis consumed the entire amount of extracted RNA, loaded at about 1.5 ug RNA in each 15 ul reaction. Sample barcodes and 2-4 random nucleotides were added via the M1S primer in the second PCR. Over 8.5 million TCR beta CDR3 reads were obtained for each mother, and 2.5 million to 3.5 million reads were obtained for each child. Thymic selection shapes the output of TCR recombination in a similar way in related and unrelated pairs, and inherited differences have a minor effect. Normalized repertoire overlap was always found to be slightly, but never significantly, higher in related mother-child pairs than in unrelated mother-child pairs. With a sensitivity of approximately 93 clones per million clonotypes, no persistent microchimeric T cell clones were detected. In the study, deep NGS was used to compare the TCR beta repertoires of mothers and children, and features distinguishing related mother-child pairs from unrelated individuals were sought. Mothers averaged 40 +/- 4 years of age and children averaged roughly 11 +/- 4 years. Libraries were sequenced on Illumina HiSeq 2000 with 100+100 nt paired-end reads after adapter ligation with NEBNext reagents. To prevent cross-contamination, the mother and child libraries were prepared a month apart and were sequenced in separate runs. For each donor, somewhere between about 500,000 and 2,000,000 distinct TCR beta clonotypes were identified. Naive TCR beta clonotypes were estimated from low-frequency clonotypes matched to each donor's FACS-determined naive share, without sorting.

The sample consisted of blood. The clonotype originates from a boy aged 10-17 years in good health.

CDR3 reads: CASSLSDILYEQYF. DNA sequence: TGTGCCAGCAGCTTATCAGACATTCTCTACGAGCAGTACTTC. This chain is built from TRBV5-5 and TRBJ2-7; the D segment cannot be called with confidence. The CDR3 spans 14 residues, from the cysteine through the phenylalanine. Only CDR3 DNA is held: 42 bases, read in frame from base 1. Between the V and J ends, shortened by 2 bases and 3 bases respectively, the junction contains 12 bases. CDR1 SGHKS and CDR2 YYEKEE are derived from the germline V gene (reference sequence).